This TCR beta chain was captured in a study of T cells in Graves' hyperthyroidism and ophthalmopathy. Study overall: Initial diagnosis, before any treatment, was when peripheral blood was collected. Study conclusions and caveats: Expanded thyroid clonotypes (above 0.001) were mostly also found in blood.

This clonotype was seen at least ten times. What it binds is unknown. There are 15 residues in the CDR3. Germline loops: CDR1 SGHVS, CDR2 FQNEAQ. Trimming removed 1 base at V and 1 base at J, with 11 bases between. TCR beta CDR3 region amplification was performed from RNA transcripts. Initially, a first-round RT-PCR of the TCR CDR3 employed the HTBI primer set. TCRdb passed the multiplex PCR reads through MiXCR, listing each CDR3 protein once. Among a few hundred thousand distinct CDR3 sequences, 15% to 20% were seen once, and the ten largest hold 3% to 4%. The rearrangement joins TRBV7-8 to TRBJ2-7; tentatively, D is TRBD1 (6 bases). This receptor was taken from a woman younger than 35 with Graves' hyperthyroidism. The sample was blood. CDR3 coding DNA: TGTGCCAGCAGCTTAGGGGCCGGACAGTCCTACGAGCAGTACTTC. Translated: CASSLGAGQSYEQYF.